The 3 T cell receptor beta chains given below trace back to one sample, sequenced in a study of blood T cell repertoires in COVID-19. Libraries were prepared by immunoSEQ multiplex PCR; TCRdb keeps only in-frame clonotypes and omits some of them. The table shows about 100,000 clones, with around 83% occurring only once. The sample was peripheral blood. Receptors were obtained from a woman aged 55-69 years in a cohort sampled during active or convalescent COVID-19.

This chain links TRBV19 with TRBJ1-1; D not certain. This CDR3 is built from 13 residues. CDR1 and CDR2 (germline): LNHDA, SQIVND (reference sequence). V lost 3 bases and J lost 1, with 6 bases in between. CDR3 amino acids: CASSIGANTEAFF. The DNA of the CDR3 is TGTGCCAGTAGTATCGGAGCGAACACTGAAGCTTTCTTT. Combining the CDR3 with reference TRBV19 and TRBJ1-1 gives the whole variable domain DGGITQSPKYLFRKEGQNVTLSCEQNLNHDAMYWYRQDPGQGLRLIYYSQIVNDFQKGDIAEGYSVSREKKESFPLTVTSAQKNPTAFYLCASSIGANTEAFFGQGTRLTVV.

This clone was counted a few times. The rearrangement links TRBV2 to TRBJ1-1; a weak D match, TRBD1 (6 bases). Trimming pared 3 bases from V and 7 bases from J, leaving 15 bases between. The CDR3 has 14 residues. CDR1 and CDR2 (germline): SNHLY, FYNNEI. CDR3 protein: CASSEEAGVGEAFF. Here the CDR3 DNA reads TGTGCCAGCAGTGAGGAAGCAGGGGTGGGTGAAGCTTTCTTT.

In this sample, this clone turned up once. The chain employs TRBV10-3 and TRBJ1-4; 8 bases are a match to TRBD1. From germline, CDR1 is ENHRY and CDR2 SYGVKD. The trim removed 10 bases at V and 7 bases at J, leaving 8 bases unmatched. The CDR3 runs to 13 residues. The CDR3 loop reads CATKTGQGEKLFF. The DNA for the CDR3 is TGTGCCACCAAGACCGGACAGGGTGAAAAACTGTTTTTT.